Each of the 14 T cell receptor beta chains below was sequenced from the same sample in a study of cytomegalovirus exposure and HLA in healthy donors. The PCR contained 60 Vbeta and 13 Jbeta primers. Sequencing used immunoSEQ multiplex PCR; TCRdb keeps in-frame clones, though not all of them. The sample includes about 140,000 clones, roughly 85% of them seen just once. The specimen sequenced was PBMCs. These receptors were collected from a man aged 35 to 55 in good health and CMV-seropositive.

The genes are TRBV6-1 and TRBJ2-3; 7 nucleotides match TRBD2. Germline lookup yields CDR1 MNHNS and CDR2 SASEGT. The CDR3 loop spans 15 amino acids. V shed 8 bases, J shed 11 bases, and the junction held 19 bases outside the gene matches. CDR3 amino acids: CASGREGDTRNWQYF. DNA for the CDR3: TGTGCCAGCGGCAGGGAGGGTGACACGAGGAATTGGCAGTATTTT.

The chain has TRBV6-5 and TRBJ2-1, with a possible D match to TRBD2 (6 bases). CDR1 MNHEY and CDR2 SVGAGI come from the germline V gene. V shed 7 bases and J shed 1 base, with 8 bases lying between them. The CDR3 contains 13 residues. CDR3 nucleotide sequence: TGTGCCAGCACCGCGGGATCCTACAATGAGCAGTTCTTC. Protein sequence: CASTAGSYNEQFF.

This clone was recorded a few times. This chain joins TRBV30 and TRBJ2-5; D is perhaps TRBD1 (7 bases). The CDR3 extends over 14 amino acids. The germline CDR1 and CDR2 sequences are GTSNPN and SVGIG (reference sequence). V was pared by 4 bases and J by 7 bases, with 19 bases between. The CDR3 coding sequence is TGTGCCTGGACCAGGGGGGCCAGCGATGGGACCCAGTACTTC. It yields the protein CAWTRGASDGTQYF. Full variable domain (remainder filled in from reference TRBV30 and TRBJ2-5): SQTIHQWPATLVQPVGSPLSLECTVEGTSNPNLYWYRQAAGRGLQLLFYSVGIGQISSEVPQNLSASRPQDRQFILSSKKLLLSDSGFYLCAWTRGASDGTQYFGPGTRLLVL.

The chain combines TRBV7-8 with TRBJ1-2; a possible D gene is TRBD1 (6 bases). Trimming left V 1 base short and J 3 bases short, with 9 bases between. Germline V gives CDR1 SGHVS, CDR2 FQNEAQ. The CDR3 sequence is 14 residues long. The CDR3, as DNA: TGTGCCAGCAGCTTAGTGGACAGCGACTATGGCTACACCTTC. It specifies CASSLVDSDYGYTF.

In its sample, this clone was seen a few times. The chain has TRBV5-1 and TRBJ2-7, with 7 bases aligning to TRBD1. This CDR3 comprises 15 residues. With V trimmed by 0 bases and J by 4 bases, 7 bases remained unmatched. Per germline, CDR1 SGHRS and CDR2 YFSETQ. CDR3 nucleotides: TGCGCCAGCAGCTTGGCGGTAGGGGGCGTTTACGAGCAGTACTTC. Translated, it gives CASSLAVGGVYEQYF. Variable domain in full (rest from reference TRBV5-1 and TRBJ2-7): KAGVTQTPRYLIKTRGQQVTLSCSPISGHRSVSWYQQTPGQGLQFLFEYFSETQRNKGNFPGRFSGRQFSNSRSEMNVSTLELGDSALYLCASSLAVGGVYEQYFGPGTRLTVT.

This clone was seen more than once but under ten times. CDR3 bases: TGTGCCAGCAGCTTCACGACAGCTTCCTACGAGCAGTACTTC. Protein product: CASSFTTASYEQYF. The gene calls are TRBV11-2 and TRBJ2-7, with D maybe TRBD1 (5 bases). Germline V gives CDR1 SGHAT, CDR2 FQNNGV. There are 14 residues in the CDR3. V was cut by 3 bases and J by 1 base, with 10 bases left in between.

This sequence joins TRBV7-3 and TRBJ2-3; 8 bases agree with TRBD2. Germline CDR1 SGHTA, CDR2 FQGTGA. The CDR3 extends over 15 amino acids. J lost 3 bases, V lost 2 bases, and 4 bases had no gene match. The CDR3 spells CASSLAGGRTDTQYF. The CDR3 DNA reads as TGTGCCAGCAGCTTAGCGGGCGGGAGGACAGATACGCAGTATTTT.

This clone has only a few counts. V gene TRBV18 combines with J gene TRBJ1-3; 7 bases are shared with TRBD1. From germline, CDR1 is KGHSH and CDR2 LQKENI. The V segment lost 4 bases and the J segment 4 bases; nucleotides outside the gene matches: 7. There are 15 residues in the CDR3. The CDR3 loop is CASSQETGVGNTIYF. Written as DNA, the CDR3 is TGTGCCAGCTCACAAGAAACAGGGGTCGGAAACACCATATATTTT.

The chain carries TRBV4-1 and TRBJ1-4; D uncertain. This CDR3 has 14 amino acids. The germline CDR1 and CDR2 sequences are MGHRA and YSYEKL. Trimming removed 1 base at V and 7 bases at J, with 10 bases between. The CDR3 is CASSQGRIGEKLFF. The DNA of the CDR3 is TGCGCCAGCAGCCAAGGGAGGATCGGTGAAAAACTGTTTTTT.

This chain connects TRBV27 to TRBJ1-2; D remains unclear. Trimming removed 0 bases from V and 5 bases from J, with 10 bases in between. This CDR3 has 14 residues. In germline, CDR1 is MNHEY, CDR2 SMNVEV (reference sequence). CDR3: CASSLSSRLYGYTF. The CDR3 bases are TGTGCCAGCAGTTTATCCTCACGACTTTATGGCTACACCTTC.

This clone has more than one count but fewer than ten. The chain carries TRBV18 and TRBJ2-6; D ambiguous. The germline V gene has CDR1 KGHSH and CDR2 LQKENI. The V end was cut by 2 bases, the J end by 0 bases, with 5 bases between. The CDR3 length is 15 residues. Here the CDR3 reads CASSPEASGANVLTF. As DNA, the CDR3 is TGTGCCAGCTCACCAGAAGCCTCTGGGGCCAACGTCCTGACTTTC.

V usage is TRBV6-1 and J usage is TRBJ1-2; D perhaps matches TRBD1 (6 bases). The CDR3 is 12 residues long. V lost 8 bases, J lost 3 bases, and 10 bases lay in between. Germline-derived CDR1 and CDR2 are MNHNS and SASEGT. The CDR3 DNA reads TGTGCCAGCGTGGACAGCTACTATGGCTACACCTTC. Translating gives CASVDSYYGYTF.

The chain employs TRBV27 and TRBJ1-3; D not certain. The CDR3 is made up of 14 amino acids. From germline, CDR1 is MNHEY and CDR2 SMNVEV (reference sequence). Trimming removed 3 bases at V and 0 bases at J, with 6 bases between. CDR3 DNA sequence: TGTGCCAGCAGTTTGAGGAGCTCTGGAAACACCATATATTTT. It encodes CASSLRSSGNTIYF.

This clone appeared a few times. The V call is TRBV11-2, the J call TRBJ2-3, with TRBD2 matching 9 bases. Germline V gene data show CDR1 as SGHAT and CDR2 as FQNNGV. J was trimmed by 0 bases and V by 1 base; bases with no gene match: 5. This CDR3 has 17 residues. The CDR3 loop reads CASSLVPSGMSTDTQYF. For the CDR3, the DNA is TGTGCCAGCAGCTTAGTTCCTAGCGGGATGAGCACAGATACGCAGTATTTT.